A selection of T cell receptor beta chains follows, all from one sample in a study of graft-versus-host responses after intestinal transplantation. Produced via immunoSEQ multiplex PCR; TCRdb's table is partial and in-frame only. The sample yields fewer than 100,000 clones, roughly 82% seen once. Specimen: PBMCs, collected 255 days after intestinal transplant. These receptors all stem from a human patient who received an intestinal transplant, so some T cells may come from the graft donor. CDR3s include the opening cysteine and the closing phenylalanine or tryptophan. The D gene is left open where the match is weak. Clone size is stated in some rows and not others, as once, few, many or a class when expanded.

TRBV28	TRBJ2-2	-	many	TGTGCCAGCAGTGGGGAAAGGGCGTCGCTGACCGGGGAGCTGTTTTTT	CASSGERASLTGELFF
TRBV18	TRBJ2-5	-	-	TGTGCCAGCTCACCCCTGGGAGACAAACCAAAGAAGACCCAGTACTTC	CASSPLGDKPKKTQYF
TRBV6-6	TRBJ1-2	-	-	TGTGCCAGCACGCAAGGGTATGGCTACACCTTC	CASTQGYGYTF
TRBV15	TRBJ1-5	-	-	TGTGCCACCAGCAGATCCGAGGCAGGGATCGGTCAGCCCCAGCATTTT	CATSRSEAGIGQPQHF
TRBV21-1	TRBJ1-2	-	-	TGTGCCAGCAGCAAAGTAGGGGGGGAGGTAAACTATGGCTACACCTTC	CASSKVGGEVNYGYTF
TRBV27	TRBJ1-2	-	-	TGTGCCAGCAGGGTGGGGACGGTGGGCTATGGCTACACCTTC	CASRVGTVGYGYTF
TRBV28	TRBJ2-1	-	once	TGTGCCAGCAGTTCGCGGGTAAGATCCTACAATGAGCAGTTCTTC	CASSSRVRSYNEQFF
TRBV6-5	TRBJ2-1	TRBD2	few	TGTGCCAGCAGTTACTCGACTAGCGGGGGGGCTGAGCAGTTCTTC	CASSYSTSGGAEQFF
TRBV6-1	TRBJ1-1	-	-	TGTGCCAGCAGTGAGGGCAGGGAGATCTTGGCTGAAGCTTTCTTT	CASSEGREILAEAFF
TRBV7-8	TRBJ1-4	-	-	TGTGCCAGCAGCTTAGCCGGCAGGAGCAGCGAAAAACTGTTTTTT	CASSLAGRSSEKLFF